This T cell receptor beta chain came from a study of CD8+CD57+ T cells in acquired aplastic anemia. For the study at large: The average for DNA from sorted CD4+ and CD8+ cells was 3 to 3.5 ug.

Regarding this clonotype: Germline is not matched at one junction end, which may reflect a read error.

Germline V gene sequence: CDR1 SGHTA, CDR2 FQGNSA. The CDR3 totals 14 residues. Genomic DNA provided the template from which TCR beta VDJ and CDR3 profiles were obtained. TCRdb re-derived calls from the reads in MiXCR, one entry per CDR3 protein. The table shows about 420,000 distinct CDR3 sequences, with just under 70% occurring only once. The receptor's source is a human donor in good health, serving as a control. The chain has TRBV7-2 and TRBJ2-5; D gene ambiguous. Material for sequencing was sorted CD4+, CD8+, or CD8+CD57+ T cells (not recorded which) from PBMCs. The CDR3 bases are TGTGCCAGCAGCCTACCGAGAGAGGTGAAGATCAAGAACTTC. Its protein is CASSLPREVKIKNF.